These T cell receptor beta chains were read from a single sample in a study of cytomegalovirus exposure and HLA in healthy donors. Assay used: immunoSEQ multiplex PCR; TCRdb lists only in-frame clones, some missing. The sample lists around 140,000 clones, more than 60% seen once, with less than 2% in the top ten. The sequenced sample was PBMCs. The receptors come from a male donor in good health and CMV-seronegative. Each CDR3 is given with its conserved first and last residue. The D gene is left open where the match is weak. Some rows have no size entry. The others give once, few or many, or a class for an expanded clone.

clone size	V gene	CDR3 length	J gene	D gene	CDR3 DNA	CDR3 protein
few	TRBV7-8	17	TRBJ1-2	NA	TGTGCCAGCAGCTTTAACAGGGTTGGGAAAGAGCTCTATGGCTACACCTTC	CASSFNRVGKELYGYTF
NA	TRBV5-4	14	TRBJ1-2	TRBD1	TGTGCCAGCAGCCCTACAGGGGGCGTGGATGGCTACACCTTC	CASSPTGGVDGYTF
NA	TRBV28	16	TRBJ2-4	TRBD1	TGTGCCAGCAGTCGGGAAAGGGGGCTAGCCAAAAACATTCAGTACTTC	CASSRERGLAKNIQYF
NA	TRBV9	14	TRBJ1-2	TRBD1	TGTGCCAGCAGCGTGGCGGGACAGGCTTATGGCTACACCTTC	CASSVAGQAYGYTF
NA	TRBV5-1	16	TRBJ2-1	TRBD1	TGCGCCAGCAGCTTCATGGGACAGGTGGAGGGCAATGAGCAGTTCTTC	CASSFMGQVEGNEQFF
NA	TRBV19	17	TRBJ2-7	TRBD2	TGTGCCAGTAGTATAGTGGCTGGACTAGCGGGGGTAAGAGAGCAGTACTTC	CASSIVAGLAGVREQYF
NA	TRBV10-1	12	TRBJ1-2	NA	TGCGCCAGTGTAAGGAAACAGGGTGGCTACACCTTC	CASVRKQGGYTF
NA	TRBV7-6	15	TRBJ1-2	TRBD1	TGTGCCAGCAGCCCCCCGACAGGGGCAGACTATGGCTACACCTTC	CASSPPTGADYGYTF
few	TRBV5-1	16	TRBJ1-4	NA	TGCGCCAGCAGCTTGGGTCAGACCGGGGATGGTGAAAAACTGTTTTTT	CASSLGQTGDGEKLFF
NA	TRBV6-5	14	TRBJ2-7	TRBD2	TGTGCCAGCAGTCCCCTAGCGGGGCCATACGAGCAGTACTTC	CASSPLAGPYEQYF
NA	TRBV10-3	16	TRBJ1-6	TRBD1	TGTGCCATCAGCCCACAGGGGCCTCGATATAATTCACCCCTCCACTTT	CAISPQGPRYNSPLHF
NA	TRBV6-5	15	TRBJ1-4	NA	TGTGCCAGCAGTAACCGGGACATGAGTAATGAAAAACTGTTTTTT	CASSNRDMSNEKLFF
NA	TRBV15	16	TRBJ1-5	TRBD1	TGTGCCACCAGCAGAGATATCAGGGGGCTTAATCAGCCCCAGCATTTT	CATSRDIRGLNQPQHF
NA	TRBV5-1	15	TRBJ2-7	NA	TGCGCCAGCAGCGTGGAGATAGCGTCCCCCCTCGAGCAGTACTTC	CASSVEIASPLEQYF
NA	TRBV9	14	TRBJ2-3	TRBD1	TGTGCCACCAAGACAGGGAAACACACAGATACGCAGTATTTT	CATKTGKHTDTQYF
NA	TRBV5-6	13	TRBJ2-1	NA	TGTGCCAGCAGCTTGTCGGAGGGCAATGAGCAGTTCTTC	CASSLSEGNEQFF
once	TRBV7-2	15	TRBJ1-2	NA	TGTGCCAGCAGCTTAGCGGCGGGAAGAATCTCTGGCTACACCTTC	CASSLAAGRISGYTF